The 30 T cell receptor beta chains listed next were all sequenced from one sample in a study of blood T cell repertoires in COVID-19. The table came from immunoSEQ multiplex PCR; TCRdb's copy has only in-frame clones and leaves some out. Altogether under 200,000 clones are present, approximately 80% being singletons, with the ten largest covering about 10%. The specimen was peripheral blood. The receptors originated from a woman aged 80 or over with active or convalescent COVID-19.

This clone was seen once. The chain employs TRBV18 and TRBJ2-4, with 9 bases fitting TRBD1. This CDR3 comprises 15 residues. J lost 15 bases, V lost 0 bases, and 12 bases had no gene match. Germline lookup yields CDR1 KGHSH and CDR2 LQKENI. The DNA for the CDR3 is TGTGCCAGCTCACCACCGGACAGGGGCCAAATCCGGGGGTACTTC. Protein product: CASSPPDRGQIRGYF.

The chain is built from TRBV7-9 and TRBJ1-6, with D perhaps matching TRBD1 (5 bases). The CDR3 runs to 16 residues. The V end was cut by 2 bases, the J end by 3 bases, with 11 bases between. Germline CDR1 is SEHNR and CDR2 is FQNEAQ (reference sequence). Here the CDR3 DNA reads TGTGCCAGCAGCTTAAAACAGGCGCTCTATAATTCACCCCTCCACTTT. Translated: CASSLKQALYNSPLHF.

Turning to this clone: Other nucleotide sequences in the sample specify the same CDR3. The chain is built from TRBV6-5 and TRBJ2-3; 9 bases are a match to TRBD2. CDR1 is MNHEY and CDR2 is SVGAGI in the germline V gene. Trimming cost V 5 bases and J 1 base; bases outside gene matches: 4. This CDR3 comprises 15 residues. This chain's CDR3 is CASSPGLAGTDTQYF. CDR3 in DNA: TGTGCCAGCAGTCCGGGACTAGCAGGCACAGATACGCAGTATTTT.

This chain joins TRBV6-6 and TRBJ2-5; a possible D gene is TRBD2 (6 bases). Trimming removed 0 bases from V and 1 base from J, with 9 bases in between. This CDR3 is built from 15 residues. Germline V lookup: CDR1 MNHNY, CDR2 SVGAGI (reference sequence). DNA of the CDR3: TGTGCCAGCAGTTACTCGGGGGGTTTCCAAGAGACCCAGTACTTC. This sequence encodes CASSYSGGFQETQYF.

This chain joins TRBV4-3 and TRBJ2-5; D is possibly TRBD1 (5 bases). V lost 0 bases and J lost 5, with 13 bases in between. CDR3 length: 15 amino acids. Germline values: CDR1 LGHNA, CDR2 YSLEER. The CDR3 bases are TGCGCCAGCAGCCAAGATCAGTCAGGGCTGGAGACCCAGTACTTC. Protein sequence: CASSQDQSGLETQYF.

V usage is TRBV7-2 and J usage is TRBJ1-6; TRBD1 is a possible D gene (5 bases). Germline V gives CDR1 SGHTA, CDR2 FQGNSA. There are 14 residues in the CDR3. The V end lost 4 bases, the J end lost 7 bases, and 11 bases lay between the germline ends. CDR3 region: CASSSGLINSPLHF. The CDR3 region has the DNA TGTGCCAGCAGCTCGGGACTTATAAATTCACCCCTCCACTTT. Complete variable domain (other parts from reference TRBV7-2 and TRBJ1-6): GAGVSQSPSNKVTEKGKDVELRCDPISGHTALYWYRQSLGQGLEFLIYFQGNSAPDKSGLPSDRFSAERTGGSVSTLTIQRTQQEDSAVYLCASSSGLINSPLHFGNGTRLTVT.

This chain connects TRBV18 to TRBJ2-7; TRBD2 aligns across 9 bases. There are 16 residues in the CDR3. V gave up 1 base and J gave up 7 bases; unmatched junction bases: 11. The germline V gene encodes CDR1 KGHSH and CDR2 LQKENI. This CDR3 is CASSPQATSGREEQYF. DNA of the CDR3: TGTGCCAGCTCACCACAGGCGACTAGCGGCCGGGAGGAGCAGTACTTC.

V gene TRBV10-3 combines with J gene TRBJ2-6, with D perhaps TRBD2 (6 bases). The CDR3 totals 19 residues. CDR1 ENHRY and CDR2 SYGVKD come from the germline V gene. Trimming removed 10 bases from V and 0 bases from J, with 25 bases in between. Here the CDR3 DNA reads TGTGCCACCCGAGGGGACTTGGGAAGGCTTAGCTCTGGGGCCAACGTCCTGACTTTC. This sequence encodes CATRGDLGRLSSGANVLTF.

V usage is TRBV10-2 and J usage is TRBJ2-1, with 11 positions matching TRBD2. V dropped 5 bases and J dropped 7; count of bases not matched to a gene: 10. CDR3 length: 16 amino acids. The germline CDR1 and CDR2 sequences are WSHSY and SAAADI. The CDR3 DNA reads TGCGCCAGCAGTCCCTTAGCGGGGGGGCCGGGGAATGAGCAGTTCTTC. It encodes CASSPLAGGPGNEQFF.

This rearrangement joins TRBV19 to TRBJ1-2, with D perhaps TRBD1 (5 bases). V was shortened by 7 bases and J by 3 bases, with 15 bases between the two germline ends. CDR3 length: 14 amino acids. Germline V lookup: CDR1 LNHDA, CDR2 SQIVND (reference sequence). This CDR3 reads CASTSGGIDYGYTF. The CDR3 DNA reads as TGTGCCAGTACCTCGGGGGGGATTGACTATGGCTACACCTTC.

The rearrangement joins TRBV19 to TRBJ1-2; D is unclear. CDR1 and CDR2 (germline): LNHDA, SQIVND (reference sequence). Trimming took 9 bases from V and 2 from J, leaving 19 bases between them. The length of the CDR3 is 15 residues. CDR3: CASHLQKGGNYGYTF. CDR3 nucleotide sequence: TGTGCCAGCCATCTCCAAAAGGGAGGGAACTATGGCTACACCTTC.

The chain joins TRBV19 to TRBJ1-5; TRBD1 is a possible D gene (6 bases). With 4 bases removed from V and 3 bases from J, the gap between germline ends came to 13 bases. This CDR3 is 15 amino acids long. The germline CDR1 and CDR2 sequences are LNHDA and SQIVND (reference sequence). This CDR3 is CASSNGQRINQPQHF. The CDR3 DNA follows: TGTGCCAGTAGTAACGGACAGAGGATCAATCAGCCCCAGCATTTT. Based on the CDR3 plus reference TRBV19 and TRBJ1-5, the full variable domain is DGGITQSPKYLFRKEGQNVTLSCEQNLNHDAMYWYRQDPGQGLRLIYYSQIVNDFQKGDIAEGYSVSREKKESFPLTVTSAQKNPTAFYLCASSNGQRINQPQHFGDGTRLSIL.

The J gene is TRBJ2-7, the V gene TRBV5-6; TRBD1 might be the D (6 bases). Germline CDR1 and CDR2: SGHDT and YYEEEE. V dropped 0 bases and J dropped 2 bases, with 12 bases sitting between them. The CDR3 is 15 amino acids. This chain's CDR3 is CASSLGGQGTYEQYF. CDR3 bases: TGTGCCAGCAGCTTGGGGGGGCAGGGCACCTACGAGCAGTACTTC. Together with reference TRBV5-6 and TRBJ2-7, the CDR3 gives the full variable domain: DAGVTQSPTHLIKTRGQQVTLRCSPKSGHDTVSWYQQALGQGPQFIFQYYEEEERQRGNFPDRFSGHQFPNYSSELNVNALLLGDSALYLCASSLGGQGTYEQYFGPGTRLTVT.

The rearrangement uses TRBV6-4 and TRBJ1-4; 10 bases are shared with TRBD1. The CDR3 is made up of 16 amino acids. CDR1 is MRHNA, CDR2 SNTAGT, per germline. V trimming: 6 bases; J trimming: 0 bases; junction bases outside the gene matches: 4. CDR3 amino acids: CASRLTGGTTNEKLFF. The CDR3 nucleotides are TGTGCCAGCAGGCTGACAGGGGGCACAACTAATGAAAAACTGTTTTTT.

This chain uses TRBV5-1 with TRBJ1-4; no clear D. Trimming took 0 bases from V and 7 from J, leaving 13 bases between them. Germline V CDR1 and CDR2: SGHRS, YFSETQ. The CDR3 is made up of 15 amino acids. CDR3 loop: CASSLDGGRSEKLFF. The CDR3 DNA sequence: TGCGCCAGCAGCTTGGACGGCGGCCGAAGTGAAAAACTGTTTTTT.

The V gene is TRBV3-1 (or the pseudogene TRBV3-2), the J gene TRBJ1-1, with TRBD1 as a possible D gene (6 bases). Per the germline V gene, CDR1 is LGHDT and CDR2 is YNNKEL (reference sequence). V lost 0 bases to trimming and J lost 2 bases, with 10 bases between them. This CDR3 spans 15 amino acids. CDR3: CASSQDSGANTEAFF. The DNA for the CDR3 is TGTGCCAGCAGCCAAGACTCAGGGGCTAACACTGAAGCTTTCTTT.

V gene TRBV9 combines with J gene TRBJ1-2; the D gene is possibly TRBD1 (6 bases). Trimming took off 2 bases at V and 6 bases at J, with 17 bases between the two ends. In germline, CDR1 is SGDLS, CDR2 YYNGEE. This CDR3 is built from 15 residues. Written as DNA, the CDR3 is TGTGCCAGCAGCGTGGTACCGGACAGCCGACATGGCTACACCTTC. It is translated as CASSVVPDSRHGYTF.

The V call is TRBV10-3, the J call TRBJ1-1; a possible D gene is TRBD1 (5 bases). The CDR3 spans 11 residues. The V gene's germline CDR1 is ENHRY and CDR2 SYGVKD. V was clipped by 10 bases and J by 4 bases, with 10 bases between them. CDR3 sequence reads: CASRGGTEAFF. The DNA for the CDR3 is TGTGCCAGCCGGGGGGGCACTGAAGCTTTCTTT.

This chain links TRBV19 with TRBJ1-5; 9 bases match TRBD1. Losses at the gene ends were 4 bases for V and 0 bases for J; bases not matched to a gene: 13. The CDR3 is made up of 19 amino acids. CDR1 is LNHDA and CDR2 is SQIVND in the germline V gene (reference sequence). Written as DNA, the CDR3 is TGTGCCAGTAGTAAATCAACAGGGGGCGCATCCATTAGCAATCAGCCCCAGCATTTT. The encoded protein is CASSKSTGGASISNQPQHF.

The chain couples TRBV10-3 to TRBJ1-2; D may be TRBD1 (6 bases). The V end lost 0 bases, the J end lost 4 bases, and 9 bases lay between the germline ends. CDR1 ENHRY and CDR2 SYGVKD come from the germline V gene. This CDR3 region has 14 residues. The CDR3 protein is CAISESQGSYGYTF. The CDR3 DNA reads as TGTGCCATCAGTGAGTCACAGGGAAGCTATGGCTACACCTTC.

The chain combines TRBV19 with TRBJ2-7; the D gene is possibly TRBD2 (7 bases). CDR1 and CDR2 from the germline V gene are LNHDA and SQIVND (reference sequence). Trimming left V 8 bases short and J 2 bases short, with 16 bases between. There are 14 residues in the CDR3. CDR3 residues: CASGPRGATYEQYF. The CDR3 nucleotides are TGTGCCAGTGGACCCCGGGGGGCGACCTACGAGCAGTACTTC.

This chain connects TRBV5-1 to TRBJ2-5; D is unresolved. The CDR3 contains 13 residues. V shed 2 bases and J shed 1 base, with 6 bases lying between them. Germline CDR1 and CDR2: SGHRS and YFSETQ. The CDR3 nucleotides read TGCGCCAGCAGCTTCGCAGTCCAAGAGACCCAGTACTTC. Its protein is CASSFAVQETQYF. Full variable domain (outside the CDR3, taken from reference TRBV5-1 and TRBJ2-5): KAGVTQTPRYLIKTRGQQVTLSCSPISGHRSVSWYQQTPGQGLQFLFEYFSETQRNKGNFPGRFSGRQFSNSRSEMNVSTLELGDSALYLCASSFAVQETQYFGPGTRLLVL.

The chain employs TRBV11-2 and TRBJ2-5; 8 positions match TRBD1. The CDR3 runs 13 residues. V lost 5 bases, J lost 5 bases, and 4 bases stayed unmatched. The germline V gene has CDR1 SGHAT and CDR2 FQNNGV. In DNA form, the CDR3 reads TGTGCCAGCAGCCAGGGGGCGGCGGAGACCCAGTACTTC. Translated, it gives CASSQGAAETQYF.

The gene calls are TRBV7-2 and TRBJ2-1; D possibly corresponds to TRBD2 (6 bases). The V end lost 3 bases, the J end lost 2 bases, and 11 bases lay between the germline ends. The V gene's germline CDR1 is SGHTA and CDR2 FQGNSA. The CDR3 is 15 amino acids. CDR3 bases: TGTGCCAGCAGCTTCGGGGGACCAACCTACAATGAGCAGTTCTTC. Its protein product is CASSFGGPTYNEQFF.

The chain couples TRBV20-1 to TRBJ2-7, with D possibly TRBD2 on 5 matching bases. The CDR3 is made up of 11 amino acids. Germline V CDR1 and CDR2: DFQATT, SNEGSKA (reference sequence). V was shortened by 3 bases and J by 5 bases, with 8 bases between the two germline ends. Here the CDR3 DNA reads TGCAGTGCTAGTGACGGGGACGAGCAGTACTTC. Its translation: CSASDGDEQYF.

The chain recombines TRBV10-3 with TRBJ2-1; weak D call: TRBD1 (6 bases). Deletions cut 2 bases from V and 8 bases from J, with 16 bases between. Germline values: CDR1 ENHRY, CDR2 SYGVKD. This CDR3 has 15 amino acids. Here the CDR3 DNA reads TGTGCCATCAGTGAGGAACAGGGAAGTAGGGATGAGCAGTTCTTC. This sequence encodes CAISEEQGSRDEQFF.

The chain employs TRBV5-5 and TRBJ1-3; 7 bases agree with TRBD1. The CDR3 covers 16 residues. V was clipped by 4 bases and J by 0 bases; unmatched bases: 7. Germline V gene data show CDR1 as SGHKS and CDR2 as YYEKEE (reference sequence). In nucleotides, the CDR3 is TGTGCCAGCAGCACCGGACAGGCGGGCTCTGGAAACACCATATATTTT. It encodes CASSTGQAGSGNTIYF.

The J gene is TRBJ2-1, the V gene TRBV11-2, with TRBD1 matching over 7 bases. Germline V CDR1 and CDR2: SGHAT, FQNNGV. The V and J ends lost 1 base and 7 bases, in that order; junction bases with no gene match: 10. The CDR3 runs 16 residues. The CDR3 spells CASSLAGQITVNEQFF. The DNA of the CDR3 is TGTGCCAGCAGCTTAGCGGGACAGATTACGGTAAATGAGCAGTTCTTC. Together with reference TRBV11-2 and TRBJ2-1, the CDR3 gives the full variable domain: EAGVAQSPRYKIIEKRQSVAFWCNPISGHATLYWYQQILGQGPKLLIQFQNNGVVDDSQLPKDRFSAERLKGVDSTLKIQPAKLEDSAVYLCASSLAGQITVNEQFFGPGTRLTVL.

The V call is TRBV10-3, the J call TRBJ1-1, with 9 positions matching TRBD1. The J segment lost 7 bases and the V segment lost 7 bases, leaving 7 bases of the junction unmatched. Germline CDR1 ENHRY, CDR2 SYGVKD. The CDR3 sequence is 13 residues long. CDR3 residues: CAITTGGRGEAFF. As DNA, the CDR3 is TGTGCCATCACTACAGGGGGCCGGGGTGAAGCTTTCTTT.

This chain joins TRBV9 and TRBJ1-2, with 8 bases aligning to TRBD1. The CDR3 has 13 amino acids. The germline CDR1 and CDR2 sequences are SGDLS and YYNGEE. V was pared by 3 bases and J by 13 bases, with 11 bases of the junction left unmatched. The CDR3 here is CASSAADRVGLTF. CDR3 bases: TGTGCCAGCAGCGCAGCGGACAGGGTGGGTCTCACCTTC.